This T cell receptor beta chain comes out of a study of T cell changes during pregnancy in multiple sclerosis (dated by TCRdb to between 2019 and 2020). At the level of the whole study: The study examined how the T cell repertoire changed over the course of pregnancy in women with multiple sclerosis.

The receptor library was made with the immunoSEQ multiplex PCR assay. TCRdb took over this immuneACCESS table, retaining in-frame rearrangements with V and J assigned. Such tables are incomplete; in checked studies, under half of the missing clones stem from an unresolved V gene, and the remainder is unexplained. The sample table contains approximately 17,000 clones; only one count was recorded for around 96% of them. Roughly 0.83% of the sample is held by the ten biggest clonotypes. The germline V gene sets CDR1 to SNHLY and CDR2 to FYNNEI. Taken from cysteine to phenylalanine, the CDR3 has 15 residues. Only the CDR3 DNA is retained, 45 bases long and in frame from the first base. After removal of 4 bases from V and 4 bases from J, the junction retains 8 bases not matched to a gene. The table lists this clone with a count of one. Its target antigen remains unknown. The input lacks base qualities; no much larger clone sits a single base away.

The clonotype comes from a female donor with multiple sclerosis, enrolled in a pregnancy study. The sample was peripheral blood, taken in the third trimester of pregnancy. Here the chain combines TRBV2 and TRBJ2-3, with TRBD1 matching 7 junction bases. The sequenced DNA: TGTGCCAGCAGTGCCGAGACAGGGATTGCAGATACGCAGTATTTT. Translated, it reads CASSAETGIADTQYF.